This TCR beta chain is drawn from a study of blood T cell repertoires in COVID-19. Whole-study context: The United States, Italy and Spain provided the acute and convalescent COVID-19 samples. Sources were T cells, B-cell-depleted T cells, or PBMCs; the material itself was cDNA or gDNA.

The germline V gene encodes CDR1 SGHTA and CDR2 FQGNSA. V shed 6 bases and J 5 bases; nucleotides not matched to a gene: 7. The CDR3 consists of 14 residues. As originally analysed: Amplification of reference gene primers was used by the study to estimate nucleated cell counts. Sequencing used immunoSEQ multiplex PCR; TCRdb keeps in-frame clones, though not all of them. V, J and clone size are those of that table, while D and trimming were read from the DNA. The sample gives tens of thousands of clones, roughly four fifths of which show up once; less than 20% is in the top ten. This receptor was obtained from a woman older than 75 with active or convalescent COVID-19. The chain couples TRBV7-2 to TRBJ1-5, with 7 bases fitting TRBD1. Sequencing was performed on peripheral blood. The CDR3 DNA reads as TGTGCCAGCAGAGGCAGGGGGTTTGATCAGCCCCAGCATTTT. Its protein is CASRGRGFDQPQHF.